These 16 T cell receptor beta chains originate from one sample sequenced in a study of OX40 agonist ivuxolimab in advanced cancers. Generated by immunoSEQ multiplex PCR, the TCRdb table keeps only in-frame clones and is missing some. This table has around 68,000 clones, roughly 84% appearing once. The source was CD4+ or CD8+ T cells sorted from blood, collected in a trial of the OX40 agonist ivuxolimab. The receptor source for this set is an adult with an advanced solid tumor such as melanoma, head and neck, liver or kidney cancer.

V usage is TRBV6-5 and J usage is TRBJ2-7; a possible D gene is TRBD2 (5 bases). V lost 6 bases and J 7 bases, leaving 22 bases between the germline ends. This CDR3 has 15 residues. Germline V gene sequence: CDR1 MNHEY, CDR2 SVGAGI. The chain's CDR3 is CASSGRGRVLSEQYF. CDR3 in DNA: TGTGCCAGCAGCGGACGCGGGCGCGTCTTGTCAGAGCAGTACTTC.

The CDR3 loop reads CASSLAGFEQYF. The CDR3 nucleotides read TGTGCCAGCAGTTTAGCAGGGTTCGAGCAGTACTTC. The chain carries TRBV28 and TRBJ2-7, with D perhaps matching TRBD1 (5 bases). The CDR3 length is 12 residues. Trimming pared 2 bases from V and 6 bases from J, leaving 8 bases between. Germline V gene data show CDR1 as MDHEN and CDR2 as SYDVKM.

J is TRBJ2-7 and V is TRBV7-9; D unclear. V gave up 1 base and J gave up 9 bases, with 7 bases separating them. In germline, CDR1 is SEHNR, CDR2 FQNEAQ (reference sequence). The CDR3 is made up of 11 amino acids. CDR3 sequence reads: CASSLGSGQYF. DNA for the CDR3: TGTGCCAGCAGCTTAGGGTCAGGGCAGTACTTC.

The gene calls are TRBV10-3 and TRBJ2-4, with D perhaps assigned TRBD1 or TRBD2 (6 bases each). The V gene's germline CDR1 is ENHRY and CDR2 SYGVKD. The CDR3 length is 16 residues. Trimming shortened V by 2 bases and J by 3 bases, and 14 bases separated the two germline ends. CDR3 nucleotides: TGTGCCATCAGTGAGGACAGGAGGGTGGGCAAAAACATTCAGTACTTC. Translation: CAISEDRRVGKNIQYF.

In this sample, this clone turned up a few times. This rearrangement joins TRBV5-5 to TRBJ1-2; maybe TRBD1 (6 bases). The CDR3 has 13 residues. With 6 bases removed from V and 7 bases from J, the gap between germline ends came to 16 bases. CDR1 is SGHKS, CDR2 YYEKEE, per germline (reference sequence). This chain's CDR3 is CASINQGTFGYTF. The CDR3 DNA is TGTGCCAGCATCAATCAGGGGACGTTTGGCTACACCTTC.

This clone was seen once. This CDR3 is also generated by other DNA sequences in the sample. The rearrangement uses TRBV2 and TRBJ2-7; D perhaps matches TRBD1 (5 bases). The germline V and J ends were trimmed by 9 bases and 7 bases, with 16 bases remaining between them. The V gene's germline CDR1 is SNHLY and CDR2 FYNNEI. The CDR3 is made up of 12 amino acids. This CDR3 reads CASRKTVKEQYF. The CDR3 coding sequence is TGTGCCAGTAGGAAGACAGTTAAAGAGCAGTACTTC.

The CDR3 loop is CASSSPALYGYTF. The CDR3 region has the DNA TGTGCCAGCAGCTCTCCGGCTCTCTATGGCTACACCTTC. This rearrangement joins TRBV5-5 to TRBJ1-2; D is unclear. Trimming removed 3 bases from V and 4 bases from J, with 10 bases in between. The V gene's germline CDR1 is SGHKS and CDR2 YYEKEE (reference sequence). This CDR3 has 13 amino acids.

This clone was seen once. The chain combines TRBV9 with TRBJ1-1; 7 bases fit TRBD1. The CDR3 has 14 amino acids. V shed 4 bases and J 2 bases; nucleotides not matched to a gene: 5. CDR1 is SGDLS and CDR2 is YYNGEE in the germline V gene. DNA for the CDR3: TGTGCCAGCAGCTCCCAGGGGGTAAACACTGAAGCTTTCTTT. Translating it yields CASSSQGVNTEAFF.

The chain links TRBV4-1 to TRBJ1-4; the D gene is possibly TRBD1 (5 bases). The germline V gene has CDR1 MGHRA and CDR2 YSYEKL. V lost 6 bases to trimming and J lost 7 bases, with 15 bases between them. This CDR3 spans 14 amino acids. The DNA for the CDR3 is TGCGCCAGCAGGGGGGTAACGGGAGGTGAAAAACTGTTTTTT. It yields the protein CASRGVTGGEKLFF.

This rearrangement joins TRBV25-1 to TRBJ2-7, with D possibly TRBD1 on 6 matching bases. V was trimmed by 7 bases and J by 4 bases, leaving 14 bases between them. Germline V gives CDR1 MGHDK, CDR2 SYGVNS. The CDR3 contains 13 residues. CDR3 nucleotide sequence: TGTGCCAGCAAACAGGGTCTGGGGTACGAGCAGTACTTC. It is translated as CASKQGLGYEQYF.

The chain joins TRBV6-6 to TRBJ1-5, with 8 nucleotides matching TRBD1. CDR3 length: 14 amino acids. J lost 9 bases, V lost 5 bases, and 9 bases had no gene match. Germline V CDR1 and CDR2: MNHNY, SVGAGI (reference sequence). CDR3 residues: CASSAGGAQSPQHF. The CDR3 DNA follows: TGTGCCAGCAGTGCAGGGGGCGCCCAGTCGCCCCAGCATTTT.

This rearrangement joins TRBV9 to TRBJ1-6, with TRBD1 matching over 10 bases. From germline, CDR1 is SGDLS and CDR2 YYNGEE. CDR3 length: 16 amino acids. Unmatched junction bases numbered 6, after V lost 2 bases and J lost 7 bases. The CDR3 DNA is TGTGCCAGCAGCGTGGCCCCGGGACAGGGGAATTCACCCCTCCACTTT. Protein product: CASSVAPGQGNSPLHF.

The V gene is TRBV6-4, the J gene TRBJ1-5; D gene uncertain. Germline assignment: CDR1 MRHNA and CDR2 SNTAGT. V dropped 2 bases and J dropped 4 bases, with 15 bases sitting between them. This CDR3 contains 16 residues. In nucleotides, the CDR3 is TGTGCCAGCAGTGACCCTACGACCAAGGAGAATCAGCCCCAGCATTTT. It encodes CASSDPTTKENQPQHF.

V is TRBV6-6 and J is TRBJ2-7; TRBD2 agrees at 7 bases. Germline loops: CDR1 MNHNY, CDR2 SVGAGI (reference sequence). V gave up 2 bases and J gave up 0 bases; unmatched junction bases: 4. This CDR3 is 15 amino acids long. The CDR3 here is CASSYPSGTSYEQYF. Here the CDR3 DNA reads TGTGCCAGCAGTTACCCCAGCGGGACCTCCTACGAGCAGTACTTC.

This chain uses TRBV2 with TRBJ2-5; perhaps TRBD1 as D (6 bases). Between the trimmed V and J ends, which lost 8 bases and 2 bases, there was a span of 15 bases. From germline, CDR1 is SNHLY and CDR2 FYNNEI. CDR3 length equals 14 residues. The CDR3 sequence is CASYPTGQQETQYF. As DNA, the CDR3 is TGTGCCAGCTATCCGACAGGACAACAAGAGACCCAGTACTTC.

V usage is TRBV19 and J usage is TRBJ1-4, with D unclear. Germline CDR1 LNHDA, CDR2 SQIVND (reference sequence). V was clipped by 3 bases and J by 6 bases, with 17 bases between them. The CDR3 contains 16 residues. The CDR3 here is CASSIPAPRGDEKLFF. CDR3 coding DNA: TGTGCCAGTAGTATCCCCGCCCCTAGAGGAGATGAAAAACTGTTTTTT. The full variable domain, completed using reference TRBV19 and TRBJ1-4, is DGGITQSPKYLFRKEGQNVTLSCEQNLNHDAMYWYRQDPGQGLRLIYYSQIVNDFQKGDIAEGYSVSREKKESFPLTVTSAQKNPTAFYLCASSIPAPRGDEKLFFGSGTQLSVL.